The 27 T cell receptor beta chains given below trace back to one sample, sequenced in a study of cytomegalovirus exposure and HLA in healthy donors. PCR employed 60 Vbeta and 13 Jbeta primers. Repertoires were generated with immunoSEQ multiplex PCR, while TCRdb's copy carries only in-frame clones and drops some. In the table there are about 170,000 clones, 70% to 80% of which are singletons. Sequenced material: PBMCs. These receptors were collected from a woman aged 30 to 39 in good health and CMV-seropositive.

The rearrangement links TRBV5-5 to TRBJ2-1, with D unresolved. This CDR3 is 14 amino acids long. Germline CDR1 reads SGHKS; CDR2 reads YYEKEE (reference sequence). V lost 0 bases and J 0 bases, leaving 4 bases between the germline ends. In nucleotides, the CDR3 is TGTGCCAGCAGCTTGGTTAGCTCCTACAATGAGCAGTTCTTC. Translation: CASSLVSSYNEQFF.

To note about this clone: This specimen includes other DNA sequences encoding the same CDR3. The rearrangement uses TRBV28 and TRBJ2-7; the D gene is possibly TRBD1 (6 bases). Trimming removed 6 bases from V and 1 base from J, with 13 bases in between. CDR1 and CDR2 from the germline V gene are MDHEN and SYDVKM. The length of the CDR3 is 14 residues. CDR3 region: CASSLRDTSYEQYF. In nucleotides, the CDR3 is TGTGCCAGCAGCCTCCGGGACACGTCCTACGAGCAGTACTTC.

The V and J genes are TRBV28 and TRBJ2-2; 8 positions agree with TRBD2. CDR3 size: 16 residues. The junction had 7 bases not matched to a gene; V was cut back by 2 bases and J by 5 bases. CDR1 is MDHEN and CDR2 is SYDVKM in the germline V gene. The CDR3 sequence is CASSLVSGGTTGELFF. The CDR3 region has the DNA TGTGCCAGCAGTTTAGTTTCGGGGGGGACTACCGGGGAGCTGTTTTTT. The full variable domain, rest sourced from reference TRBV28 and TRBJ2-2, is DVKVTQSSRYLVKRTGEKVFLECVQDMDHENMFWYRQDPGLGLRLIYFSYDVKMKEKGDIPEGYSVSREKKERFSLILESASTNQTSMYLCASSLVSGGTTGELFFGEGSRLTVL.

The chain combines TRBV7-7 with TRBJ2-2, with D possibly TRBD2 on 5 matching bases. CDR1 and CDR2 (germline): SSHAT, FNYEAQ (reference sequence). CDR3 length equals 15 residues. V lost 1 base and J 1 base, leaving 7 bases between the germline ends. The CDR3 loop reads CASSLDRGNTGELFF. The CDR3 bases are TGTGCCAGCAGCTTAGACCGGGGGAACACCGGGGAGCTGTTTTTT.

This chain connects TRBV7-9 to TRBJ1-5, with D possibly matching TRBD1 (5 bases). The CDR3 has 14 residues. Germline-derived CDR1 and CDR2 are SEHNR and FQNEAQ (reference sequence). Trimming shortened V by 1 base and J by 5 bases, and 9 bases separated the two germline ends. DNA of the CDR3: TGTGCCAGCAGCTTAGAGGTCAGGGATCAGCCCCAGCATTTT. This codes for CASSLEVRDQPQHF. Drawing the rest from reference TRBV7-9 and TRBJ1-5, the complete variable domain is DTGVSQNPRHKITKRGQNVTFRCDPISEHNRLYWYRQTLGQGPEFLTYFQNEAQLEKSRLLSDRFSAERPKGSFSTLEIQRTEQGDSAMYLCASSLEVRDQPQHFGDGTRLSIL.

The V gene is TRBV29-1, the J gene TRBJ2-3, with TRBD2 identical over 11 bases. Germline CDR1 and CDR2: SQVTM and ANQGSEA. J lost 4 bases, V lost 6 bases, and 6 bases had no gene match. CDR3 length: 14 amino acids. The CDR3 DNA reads TGCAGCGTCGCTACTAGCGGGAGAGCAGATACGCAGTATTTT. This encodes CSVATSGRADTQYF.

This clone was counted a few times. CDR3 in DNA: TGTGCCAGCAGCGTAACTTATTCCGGGACTGGGACCTATGGCTACAATGAGCAGTTCTTC. This sequence encodes CASSVTYSGTGTYGYNEQFF. The genes are TRBV9 and TRBJ2-1; D might be TRBD2 (6 bases). The V end was cut by 1 base, the J end by 3 bases, with 26 bases between. The CDR3 has 20 residues. CDR1 and CDR2 from the germline V gene are SGDLS and YYNGEE.

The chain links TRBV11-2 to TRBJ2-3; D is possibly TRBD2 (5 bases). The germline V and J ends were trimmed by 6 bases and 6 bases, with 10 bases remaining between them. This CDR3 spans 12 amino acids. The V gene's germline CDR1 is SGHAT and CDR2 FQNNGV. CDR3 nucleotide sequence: TGTGCCAGCAGTTGGACTTGGGATACGCAGTATTTT. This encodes CASSWTWDTQYF. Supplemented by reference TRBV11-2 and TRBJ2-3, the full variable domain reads EAGVAQSPRYKIIEKRQSVAFWCNPISGHATLYWYQQILGQGPKLLIQFQNNGVVDDSQLPKDRFSAERLKGVDSTLKIQPAKLEDSAVYLCASSWTWDTQYFGPGTRLTVL.

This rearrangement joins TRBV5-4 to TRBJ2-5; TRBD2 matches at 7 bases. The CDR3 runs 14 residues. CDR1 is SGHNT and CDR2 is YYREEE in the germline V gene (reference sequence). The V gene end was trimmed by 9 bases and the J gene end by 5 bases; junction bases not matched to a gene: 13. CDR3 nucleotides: TGTGCCACCATTATGGCCGGACTAGGGGAGACCCAGTACTTC. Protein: CATIMAGLGETQYF.

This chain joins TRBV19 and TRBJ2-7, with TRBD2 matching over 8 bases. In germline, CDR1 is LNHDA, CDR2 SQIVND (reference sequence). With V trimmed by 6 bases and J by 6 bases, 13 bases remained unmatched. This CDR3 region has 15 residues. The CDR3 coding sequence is TGTGCCAGTAGGCAGACTGTAGCGGGAAGTTTCGAGCAGTACTTC. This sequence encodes CASRQTVAGSFEQYF.

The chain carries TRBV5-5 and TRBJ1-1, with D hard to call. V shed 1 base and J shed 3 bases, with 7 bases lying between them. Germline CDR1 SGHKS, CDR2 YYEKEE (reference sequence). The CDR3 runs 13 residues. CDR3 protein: CASSLYYYTEAFF. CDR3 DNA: TGTGCCAGCAGCTTGTATTATTACACTGAAGCTTTCTTT.

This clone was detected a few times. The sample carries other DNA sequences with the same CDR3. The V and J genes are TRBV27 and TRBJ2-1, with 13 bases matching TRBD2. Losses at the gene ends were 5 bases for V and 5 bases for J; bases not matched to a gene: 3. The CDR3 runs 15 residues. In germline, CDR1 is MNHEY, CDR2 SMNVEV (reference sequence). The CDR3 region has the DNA TGTGCCAGCAGTCTCGGACTAGCGGGGGACAATGAGCAGTTCTTC. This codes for CASSLGLAGDNEQFF.

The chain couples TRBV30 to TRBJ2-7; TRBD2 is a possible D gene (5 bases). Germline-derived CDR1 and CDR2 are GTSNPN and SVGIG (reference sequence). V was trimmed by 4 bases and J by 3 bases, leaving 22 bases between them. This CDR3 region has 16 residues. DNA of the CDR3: TGTGCCTGGAAAAAGGGAGACCCTATTTTTCGCTACGAGCAGTACTTC. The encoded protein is CAWKKGDPIFRYEQYF.

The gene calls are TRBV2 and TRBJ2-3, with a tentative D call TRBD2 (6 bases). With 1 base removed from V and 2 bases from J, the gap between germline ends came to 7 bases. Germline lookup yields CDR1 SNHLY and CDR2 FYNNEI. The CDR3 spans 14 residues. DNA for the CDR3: TGTGCCAGCAGTGAAGGCGGGACCACAGATACGCAGTATTTT. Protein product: CASSEGGTTDTQYF. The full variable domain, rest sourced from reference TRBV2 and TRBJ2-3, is EPEVTQTPSHQVTQMGQEVILRCVPISNHLYFYWYRQILGQKVEFLVSFYNNEISEKSEIFDDQFSVERPDGSNFTLKIRSTKLEDSAMYFCASSEGGTTDTQYFGPGTRLTVL.

The CDR3: CASSLVLAGNQETQYF. CDR3 nucleotides: TGCGCCAGCAGCTTGGTTCTAGCGGGGAACCAAGAGACCCAGTACTTC. The chain has TRBV5-1 and TRBJ2-5, with 9 positions matching TRBD2. With 0 bases clipped from V and 0 bases from J, the junction kept 3 bases outside the gene matches. CDR3 length equals 16 residues. CDR1 is SGHRS and CDR2 is YFSETQ in the germline V gene.

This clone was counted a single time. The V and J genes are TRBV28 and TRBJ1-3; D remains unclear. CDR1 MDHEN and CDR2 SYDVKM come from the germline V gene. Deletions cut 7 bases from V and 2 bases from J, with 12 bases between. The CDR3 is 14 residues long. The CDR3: CASKLGGPGNTIYF. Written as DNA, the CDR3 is TGTGCCAGCAAACTGGGTGGGCCTGGAAACACCATATATTTT.

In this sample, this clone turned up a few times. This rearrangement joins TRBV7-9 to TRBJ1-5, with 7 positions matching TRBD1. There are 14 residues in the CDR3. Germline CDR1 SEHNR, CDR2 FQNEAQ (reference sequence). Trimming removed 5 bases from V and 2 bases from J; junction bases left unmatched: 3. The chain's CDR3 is CASSPTGGNQPQHF. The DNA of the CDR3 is TGTGCCAGCAGCCCTACAGGGGGCAATCAGCCCCAGCATTTT.

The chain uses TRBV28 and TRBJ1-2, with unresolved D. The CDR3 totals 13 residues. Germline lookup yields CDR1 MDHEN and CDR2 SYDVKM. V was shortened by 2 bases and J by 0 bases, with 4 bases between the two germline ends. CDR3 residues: CASSLTPNYGYTF. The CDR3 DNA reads TGTGCCAGCAGTTTAACTCCTAACTATGGCTACACCTTC.

DNA of the CDR3: TGTGCCAGCAGTAACCCGGGACAGCATAACTATGGCTACACCTTC. It translates to CASSNPGQHNYGYTF. This chain connects TRBV6-5 to TRBJ1-2; TRBD1 matches at 7 bases. Unmatched junction bases numbered 7, after V lost 5 bases and J lost 1 base. The germline V gene has CDR1 MNHEY and CDR2 SVGAGI. The CDR3 has 15 residues.

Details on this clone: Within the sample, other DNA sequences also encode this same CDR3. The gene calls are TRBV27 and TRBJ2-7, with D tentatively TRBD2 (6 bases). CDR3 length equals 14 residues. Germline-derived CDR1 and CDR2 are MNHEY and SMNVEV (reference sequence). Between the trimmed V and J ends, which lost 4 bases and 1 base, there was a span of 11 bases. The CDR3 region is CASSSPRDSYEQYF. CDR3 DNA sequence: TGTGCCAGCAGTTCCCCGCGGGATTCCTACGAGCAGTACTTC.

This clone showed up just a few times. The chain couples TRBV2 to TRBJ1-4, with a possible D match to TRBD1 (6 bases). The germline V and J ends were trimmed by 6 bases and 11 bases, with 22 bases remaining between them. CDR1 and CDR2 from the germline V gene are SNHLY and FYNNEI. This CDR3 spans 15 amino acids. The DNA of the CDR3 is TGTGCCAGCAGCGGGGGGGATGGGGGGCATCGGAAACTGTTTTTT. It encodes CASSGGDGGHRKLFF.

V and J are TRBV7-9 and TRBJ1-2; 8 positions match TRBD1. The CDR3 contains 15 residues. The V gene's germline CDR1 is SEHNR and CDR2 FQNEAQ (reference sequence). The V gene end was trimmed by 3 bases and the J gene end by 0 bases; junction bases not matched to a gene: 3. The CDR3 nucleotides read TGTGCCAGCAGCTTGGGACAGGAGCCTAACTATGGCTACACCTTC. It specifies CASSLGQEPNYGYTF.

CDR3 DNA sequence: TGCGCCAGCAGCCAGACGCCGGGACAATCTCGTGAGACCCAGTACTTC. Translating gives CASSQTPGQSRETQYF. The chain employs TRBV4-1 and TRBJ2-5, with D perhaps TRBD1 (6 bases). This CDR3 comprises 16 residues. Between the trimmed V and J ends, which lost 3 bases and 5 bases, there was a span of 19 bases. Per germline, CDR1 MGHRA and CDR2 YSYEKL.

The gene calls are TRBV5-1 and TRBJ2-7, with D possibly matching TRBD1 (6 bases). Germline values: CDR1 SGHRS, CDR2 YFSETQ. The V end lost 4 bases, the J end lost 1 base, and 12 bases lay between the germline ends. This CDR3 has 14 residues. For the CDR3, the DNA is TGCGCCAGCAGCCCGGACAGCACATCCTACGAGCAGTACTTC. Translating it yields CASSPDSTSYEQYF.

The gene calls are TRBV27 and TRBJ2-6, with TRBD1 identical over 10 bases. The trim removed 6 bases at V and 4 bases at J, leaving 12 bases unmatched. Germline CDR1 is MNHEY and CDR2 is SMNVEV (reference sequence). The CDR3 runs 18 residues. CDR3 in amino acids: CASSRETGGASGANVLTF. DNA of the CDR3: TGTGCCAGCAGCCGTGAGACAGGGGGCGCGTCGGGGGCCAACGTCCTGACTTTC.

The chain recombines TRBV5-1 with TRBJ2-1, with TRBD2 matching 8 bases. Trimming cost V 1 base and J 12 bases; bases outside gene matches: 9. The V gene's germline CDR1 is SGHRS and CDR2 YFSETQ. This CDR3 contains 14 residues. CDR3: CASSLTSGNPVQFF. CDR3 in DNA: TGCGCCAGCAGCTTGACTAGCGGTAATCCTGTGCAGTTCTTC.

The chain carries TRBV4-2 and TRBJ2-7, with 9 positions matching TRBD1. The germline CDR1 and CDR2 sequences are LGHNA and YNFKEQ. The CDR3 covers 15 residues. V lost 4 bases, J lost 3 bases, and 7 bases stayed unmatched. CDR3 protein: CASSRNPGQGYEQYF. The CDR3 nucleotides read TGTGCCAGCAGCCGGAATCCGGGACAGGGCTACGAGCAGTACTTC.